These 20 T cell receptor beta chains came from one sample sequenced in a study of prognosis after radiotherapy for stage I lung cancer. The genomic DNA TCR beta CDR3 region underwent two rounds of multiplex PCR. Individual primers that were specific to each TRBV and TRBJ gene served in first-round PCR. TCRdb fed the multiplex PCR reads into MiXCR, producing one record per CDR3 protein. The profile shows approximately 30,000 distinct CDR3 sequences, 25% to 35% of them singletons. The sequencing used PBMCs, collected before or after stereotactic body radiation therapy (not recorded which). Receptors originate from a donor aged 50 or older with non-small cell lung cancer.

In its sample, this clonotype was seen many times. V and J are TRBV27 and TRBJ2-5, with TRBD2 matching over 8 bases. V trimming: 2 bases; J trimming: 4 bases; junction bases outside the gene matches: 9. Per the germline V gene, CDR1 is MNHEY and CDR2 is SMNVEV (reference sequence). The CDR3 contains 16 residues. The CDR3: CASSLRSGSLGETQYF. DNA for the CDR3: TGTGCCAGCAGTTTAAGGAGCGGGAGTTTAGGAGAGACCCAGTACTTC.

This clonotype was found once. A far larger clone is off by one base, so a read error is likely. This chain connects TRBV6-4 to TRBJ2-2; D is unresolved. V was pared by 5 bases and J by 5 bases, with 18 bases between. This CDR3 has 16 amino acids. CDR1 and CDR2 (germline): MRHNA, SNTAGT. CDR3 sequence: CASSSFTTPWTGELFF. In DNA, the CDR3 is TGTGCCAGCAGTTCATTCACTACCCCGTGGACCGGGGAGCTGTTTTTT.

This clonotype was detected ten times or more. This rearrangement joins TRBV12-5 to TRBJ1-1; TRBD1 aligns across 7 bases. The CDR3 is 14 amino acids. Germline V lookup: CDR1 LGHNT, CDR2 FRNRAP. The junction had 3 bases not matched to a gene; V was cut back by 4 bases and J by 1 base. The CDR3 loop reads CASGYRQGNTEAFF. CDR3 DNA sequence: TGTGCTAGTGGTTACAGACAGGGGAACACTGAAGCTTTCTTT.

This clonotype was seen at least ten times. The chain is built from TRBV5-1 and TRBJ2-5, with D possibly matching TRBD2 (6 bases). This CDR3 contains 15 residues. Germline CDR1 SGHRS, CDR2 YFSETQ. With 3 bases removed from V and 1 base from J, the gap between germline ends came to 13 bases. The CDR3 bases are TGCGCCAGCAGCTCCCTTGGGGGGATCCAAGAGACCCAGTACTTC. Its translation: CASSSLGGIQETQYF.

This clonotype was picked up many times. The chain recombines TRBV5-5 with TRBJ1-6; 8 bases fit TRBD1. V lost 5 bases to trimming and J lost 0 bases; unmatched junction nucleotides: 4. The CDR3 loop spans 16 amino acids. Germline values: CDR1 SGHKS, CDR2 YYEKEE (reference sequence). The CDR3 is CASRTGASSYNSPLHF. CDR3 bases: TGTGCCAGCAGGACAGGGGCCAGCTCCTATAATTCACCCCTCCACTTT.

In this sample, this clonotype turned up many times. The rearrangement uses TRBV4-1 and TRBJ2-7; 10 bases fit TRBD2. The CDR3 runs 15 residues. Germline V gives CDR1 MGHRA, CDR2 YSYEKL. J lost 2 bases, V lost 3 bases, and 4 bases had no gene match. CDR3 DNA: TGCGCCAGCAGCCAGGCTAGCGGGGGTACCTACGAGCAGTACTTC. Translated, it gives CASSQASGGTYEQYF.

Details on this clonotype: A clone one base away is much larger, so this may be a read error. The chain combines TRBV18 with TRBJ1-3; D is possibly TRBD1 (5 bases). Trimming removed 3 bases from V and 4 bases from J, with 13 bases in between. This CDR3 region has 15 residues. Germline V CDR1 and CDR2: KGHSH, LQKENI. CDR3 in DNA: TGTGCCAGCTCACCCCCGACAGCATCCGGAAACACCATATATTTT. Translation: CASSPPTASGNTIYF.

This clonotype was detected ten times or more. V is TRBV15 and J is TRBJ1-5; no clear D. Trimming left V 1 base short and J 0 bases short, with 10 bases between. There are 16 residues in the CDR3. CDR1 and CDR2 from the germline V gene are LNHNV and YYDKDF (reference sequence). The CDR3 spells CATSRAPVGSNQPQHF. DNA of the CDR3: TGTGCCACCAGCAGAGCCCCAGTAGGTAGCAATCAGCCCCAGCATTTT.

This clonotype was detected ten times or more. The chain employs TRBV9 and TRBJ2-1, with 14 bases that match TRBD2. From germline, CDR1 is SGDLS and CDR2 YYNGEE. The CDR3 length is 16 residues. J was trimmed by 9 bases and V by 3 bases; bases with no gene match: 8. The CDR3 is CASSAEGLAGVREQFF. CDR3 DNA: TGTGCCAGCAGCGCAGAGGGACTAGCGGGAGTTCGTGAGCAGTTCTTC.

As for this clonotype: It may be a read error: a sequence one base away is much more abundant. Since no conserved phenylalanine or tryptophan closes the CDR3, a read error is the likely cause. This chain links TRBV5-1 with TRBJ2-5, with 9 bases matching TRBD2. Germline V lookup: CDR1 SGHRS, CDR2 YFSETQ. J lost 1 base, V lost 4 bases, and 2 bases had no gene match. This CDR3 is 14 amino acids long. CDR3 region: CASSSSGSQETQYS. DNA for the CDR3: TGCGCCAGCAGCAGTAGCGGGAGCCAAGAGACCCAGTACTCC.

This clonotype showed up many times. This chain uses TRBV25-1 with TRBJ1-1; perhaps TRBD1 as D (5 bases). Germline CDR1 is MGHDK and CDR2 is SYGVNS. The CDR3 runs to 15 residues. Trimming took off 1 base at V and 8 bases at J, with 17 bases between the two ends. The CDR3 reads CASSESVRGGAEAFF. CDR3 DNA sequence: TGTGCCAGCAGTGAATCGGTTCGTGGGGGAGCGGAAGCTTTCTTT.

This clonotype was observed a handful of times. An end of the junction differs from the germline gene, which may be a read error. V gene TRBV6-4 combines with J gene TRBJ2-2; 9 bases are shared with TRBD1. Germline lookup yields CDR1 MRHNA and CDR2 SNTAGT. The CDR3 is 16 amino acids. CDR3 nucleotide sequence: TGTGCCAGCAGACAAGTACAGGGGGCGCTAACCGGGGAGTTGTTTTTT. This sequence encodes CASRQVQGALTGELFF.

This clonotype was observed many times. The rearrangement links TRBV5-1 to TRBJ2-7; a weak D match, TRBD1 (5 bases). The germline CDR1 and CDR2 sequences are SGHRS and YFSETQ. This CDR3 has 13 residues. Trimming left V 2 bases short and J 1 base short, with 7 bases between. For the CDR3, the DNA is TGCGCCAGCAGCTTTTACAGGTCCTACGAGCAGTACTTC. It translates to CASSFYRSYEQYF.

The CDR3 coding sequence is TGCGCCAGCAGCTTAGCAGAGCACGGCTACACCTTC. Its protein is CASSLAEHGYTF. The chain combines TRBV5-1 with TRBJ1-2; no reliable D call. Deletions cut 2 bases from V and 8 bases from J, with 10 bases between. The CDR3 covers 12 residues. The germline V gene has CDR1 SGHRS and CDR2 YFSETQ.

This clonotype was counted a single time. This CDR3 is missing its conserved last phenylalanine or tryptophan, likely due to a read error. V is TRBV6-1 and J is TRBJ2-1, with 12 bases identical to TRBD2. With 6 bases clipped from V and 4 bases from J, the junction kept 7 bases outside the gene matches. The CDR3 is 16 residues long. Germline V gives CDR1 MNHNS, CDR2 SASEGT. The CDR3 sequence: CASRVKTSGRYNEQFL. CDR3 bases: TGTGCCAGCAGGGTCAAAACTAGCGGGAGGTACAATGAGCAGTTCCTC.

This clonotype was recorded at least ten times. The V call is TRBV5-8, the J call TRBJ1-1; no reliable D call. V dropped 2 bases and J dropped 1 base, with 9 bases sitting between them. CDR3 length equals 14 residues. In germline, CDR1 is SGHTS, CDR2 YDEGEE. Here the CDR3 DNA reads TGTGCCAGCAGCTTCGACGGACGGAACACTGAAGCTTTCTTT. It is translated as CASSFDGRNTEAFF. Combining the CDR3 with reference TRBV5-8 and TRBJ1-1 gives the whole variable domain EAGVTQSPTHLIKTRGQQATLRCSPISGHTSVYWYQQALGLGLQFLLWYDEGEERNRGNFPPRFSGRQFPNYSSELNVNALELEDSALYLCASSFDGRNTEAFFGQGTRLTVV.

This clonotype occurred many times. The chain couples TRBV28 to TRBJ1-1, with TRBD1 matching over 7 bases. CDR3 length: 14 amino acids. Per germline, CDR1 MDHEN and CDR2 SYDVKM. The ends lost 7 bases at V and 2 bases at J; junction bases unmatched: 7. The CDR3 sequence is CASTETGFNTEAFF. The CDR3 DNA reads TGTGCCAGCACCGAGACAGGGTTTAACACTGAAGCTTTCTTT.

CDR3 sequence (DNA): TGTGCCAGCAGTTTACAGGGGGCTAACGGGGAGCTGTTTTTT. Amino acid sequence: CASSLQGANGELFF. The chain recombines TRBV12-3 or TRBV12-4 with TRBJ2-2; 8 bases map to TRBD1. The CDR3 loop spans 14 amino acids. V gave up 2 bases and J gave up 7 bases; unmatched junction bases: 3.

This clonotype was detected ten times or more. This chain uses TRBV7-8 with TRBJ1-2; D may be TRBD1 (5 bases). CDR1 SGHVS and CDR2 FQNEAQ come from the germline V gene. V lost 1 base and J lost 2, with 17 bases in between. The CDR3 contains 17 residues. The CDR3 region is CASSLGLRGPGNYGYTF. CDR3 nucleotides: TGTGCCAGCAGCTTAGGGTTGCGGGGACCTGGCAACTATGGCTACACCTTC.

As for this clonotype: With only one base between it and a far larger clone, this is likely a read error. The rearrangement joins TRBV7-9 to TRBJ2-3, with a tentative D call TRBD1 (6 bases). The V end lost 1 base, the J end lost 2 bases, and 10 bases lay between the germline ends. This CDR3 contains 15 residues. Germline CDR1 SEHNR, CDR2 FQNEAQ (reference sequence). This chain's CDR3 is CASSLGDMSTDTQYF. The CDR3 nucleotides read TGTGCCAGCAGCTTAGGGGACATGTCCACAGATACGCAGTATTTT.